Below are 24 T cell receptor beta chains sequenced from a single sample in a study of blood T cell repertoires in COVID-19. Profiled with immunoSEQ multiplex PCR; TCRdb holds only in-frame clones, not every one. The data show 150,000 to 200,000 clones, roughly nine tenths seen once. Sequences were obtained from peripheral blood. These receptors originate from a man between 18 and 29 years old who had recovered from COVID-19.

CDR3 loop: CASTAGGGLAIYNEQFF. In nucleotides, the CDR3 is TGTGCCAGCACCGCCGGCGGAGGCCTAGCGATTTACAATGAGCAGTTCTTC. J is TRBJ2-1 and V is TRBV7-2, with TRBD2 as a possible D gene (6 bases). Trimming left V 7 bases short and J 4 bases short, with 23 bases between. The CDR3 covers 17 residues. Germline CDR1 SGHTA, CDR2 FQGNSA. Using reference TRBV7-2 and TRBJ2-1 for the parts outside the CDR3, the full variable domain is GAGVSQSPSNKVTEKGKDVELRCDPISGHTALYWYRQSLGQGLEFLIYFQGNSAPDKSGLPSDRFSAERTGGSVSTLTIQRTQQEDSAVYLCASTAGGGLAIYNEQFFGPGTRLTVL.

V usage is TRBV5-1 and J usage is TRBJ2-2; 9 nucleotides line up with TRBD2. V shed 5 bases and J 3 bases; nucleotides not matched to a gene: 2. The CDR3 totals 14 residues. Germline CDR1 SGHRS, CDR2 YFSETQ. CDR3 coding DNA: TGCGCCAGCAGAATAGCGGGAGACACCGGGGAGCTGTTTTTT. Amino acids: CASRIAGDTGELFF.

The chain couples TRBV7-8 to TRBJ2-7, with 7 positions matching TRBD2. The ends lost 5 bases at V and 5 bases at J; junction bases unmatched: 6. CDR3 length equals 13 residues. CDR1 is SGHVS, CDR2 FQNEAQ, per germline. For the CDR3, the DNA is TGTGCCAGCAGCCGGGACTACCCCGACGAGCAGTACTTC. The encoded protein is CASSRDYPDEQYF.

V and J are TRBV5-1 and TRBJ2-7; 7 positions agree with TRBD1. J was trimmed by 2 bases and V by 4 bases; bases with no gene match: 9. CDR1 and CDR2 (germline): SGHRS, YFSETQ. The CDR3 loop spans 15 amino acids. This CDR3 is CASSPGTAQPYEQYF. The CDR3 nucleotides read TGCGCCAGCAGCCCTGGGACAGCGCAACCCTACGAGCAGTACTTC.

This clone has only a few counts. The chain links TRBV2 to TRBJ2-2, with TRBD2 identical over 12 bases. CDR3 length: 13 residues. V dropped 6 bases and J dropped 7; count of bases not matched to a gene: 0. Germline V gene data show CDR1 as SNHLY and CDR2 as FYNNEI. The CDR3 is CASRGLAGGELFF. CDR3 DNA: TGTGCCAGCAGGGGACTAGCGGGCGGGGAGCTGTTTTTT.

This clone has just a few counts. The chain uses TRBV10-2 and TRBJ1-2; 8 nucleotides align to TRBD1. CDR1 WSHSY and CDR2 SAAADI come from the germline V gene. The ends lost 6 bases at V and 8 bases at J; junction bases unmatched: 14. The CDR3 has 15 residues. CDR3 loop: CASRPPDRARSGYTF. The CDR3 DNA reads as TGCGCCAGCAGGCCCCCGGACAGGGCCCGATCGGGCTACACCTTC.

The chain carries TRBV6-6 and TRBJ1-1; D might be TRBD1 (6 bases). CDR3 size: 14 residues. Germline loops: CDR1 MNHNY, CDR2 SVGAGI (reference sequence). V dropped 2 bases and J dropped 6 bases, with 13 bases sitting between them. CDR3 in DNA: TGTGCCAGCAGTTACGAGCAGGGGCGGGCTGAAGCTTTCTTT. The encoded protein is CASSYEQGRAEAFF.

The rearrangement links TRBV7-2 to TRBJ2-2; 10 bases line up with TRBD1. Germline trimming cut 5 bases from V and 5 bases from J; bases unmatched to any gene: 8. The CDR3 has 16 amino acids. Looked up from germline, CDR1 is SGHTA and CDR2 is FQGNSA. The CDR3 loop reads CASSPRTGGSTGELFF. The CDR3 nucleotides are TGTGCCAGCAGCCCCCGGACAGGGGGGAGTACCGGGGAGCTGTTTTTT.

The rearrangement uses TRBV25-1 and TRBJ2-2, with a tentative D call TRBD2 (6 bases). The CDR3 is made up of 14 amino acids. CDR1 MGHDK and CDR2 SYGVNS come from the germline V gene. V was clipped by 1 base and J by 7 bases, with 10 bases between them. The DNA of the CDR3 is TGTGCCAGCAGTGAATTCAGCGGGCACGGGGAGCTGTTTTTT. This sequence encodes CASSEFSGHGELFF. Based on the CDR3 plus reference TRBV25-1 and TRBJ2-2, the full variable domain is EADIYQTPRYLVIGTGKKITLECSQTMGHDKMYWYQQDPGMELHLIHYSYGVNSTEKGDLSSESTVSRIRTEHFPLTLESARPSHTSQYLCASSEFSGHGELFFGEGSRLTVL.

The chain is built from TRBV18 and TRBJ2-7, with TRBD1 matching over 11 bases. The V gene's germline CDR1 is KGHSH and CDR2 LQKENI. J gave up 3 bases and V 6 bases, and 4 bases lay outside the gene matches. The CDR3 spans 14 residues. CDR3 in DNA: TGTGCCAGCTCTACCGGGACAGGGGGCTACGAGCAGTACTTC. Amino acids: CASSTGTGGYEQYF. The variable domain in full, completed from reference TRBV18 and TRBJ2-7, reads NAGVMQNPRHLVRRRGQEARLRCSPMKGHSHVYWYRQLPEEGLKFMVYLQKENIIDESGMPKERFSAEFPKEGPSILRIQQVVRGDSAAYFCASSTGTGGYEQYFGPGTRLTVT.

The V gene is TRBV6-6, the J gene TRBJ2-1; no definite D call. The V end lost 2 bases, the J end lost 4 bases, and 6 bases lay between the germline ends. CDR3 length: 13 amino acids. Germline V gives CDR1 MNHNY, CDR2 SVGAGI (reference sequence). CDR3 region: CASSYQEYNEQFF. The CDR3 region has the DNA TGTGCCAGCAGTTACCAAGAGTACAATGAGCAGTTCTTC.

The V call is TRBV5-8, the J call TRBJ1-4, with a tentative D call TRBD1 (6 bases). The ends were cut back, 3 bases at V and 4 bases at J, with 16 bases in the middle. CDR1 and CDR2 (germline): SGHTS, YDEGEE. The CDR3 runs to 16 residues. CDR3 residues: CASSSYEDSLNEKLFF. CDR3 DNA sequence: TGTGCCAGCAGCTCGTACGAGGACAGCCTTAATGAAAAACTGTTTTTT. The whole variable domain, remainder taken from reference TRBV5-8 and TRBJ1-4, is EAGVTQSPTHLIKTRGQQATLRCSPISGHTSVYWYQQALGLGLQFLLWYDEGEERNRGNFPPRFSGRQFPNYSSELNVNALELEDSALYLCASSSYEDSLNEKLFFGSGTQLSVL.

V usage is TRBV27 and J usage is TRBJ1-4, with 7 bases lining up with TRBD1. Germline CDR1 is MNHEY and CDR2 is SMNVEV (reference sequence). J gave up 7 bases and V 6 bases, and 11 bases lay outside the gene matches. The CDR3 spans 15 residues. CDR3 residues: CASRRPGTEGEKLFF. The CDR3 nucleotides read TGTGCCAGCAGACGACCCGGGACAGAGGGTGAAAAACTGTTTTTT.

The rearrangement links TRBV19 to TRBJ2-2; D perhaps matches TRBD1 (5 bases). The CDR3 is 14 amino acids. Between the trimmed V and J ends, which lost 5 bases and 4 bases, there was a span of 11 bases. Germline V gene sequence: CDR1 LNHDA, CDR2 SQIVND (reference sequence). The CDR3 here is CASSPRQTTGELFF. In DNA form, the CDR3 reads TGTGCCAGTAGTCCGAGACAGACCACCGGGGAGCTGTTTTTT.

This chain links TRBV6-2 or TRBV6-3 with TRBJ1-2, with 11 bases matching TRBD1. V gave up 2 bases and J gave up 4 bases; unmatched junction bases: 6. Germline CDR1 reads MNHEY; CDR2 reads SVGEGT. The CDR3 consists of 16 residues. The CDR3 protein is CASSYLRTGGFYGYTF. In DNA, the CDR3 is TGTGCCAGCAGTTACCTACGGACAGGGGGCTTCTATGGCTACACCTTC.

This clone was recorded a few times. The rearrangement uses TRBV19 and TRBJ1-6, with 7 nucleotides matching TRBD1. The germline CDR1 and CDR2 sequences are LNHDA and SQIVND (reference sequence). Losses at the gene ends were 4 bases for V and 11 bases for J; bases not matched to a gene: 5. The CDR3 has 13 amino acids. The CDR3 protein is CASSTDREAPLHF. CDR3 sequence (DNA): TGTGCCAGTAGTACAGACAGGGAGGCACCCCTCCACTTT.

This clone was seen just once. V is TRBV5-1 and J is TRBJ1-2; no definite D call. CDR1 SGHRS and CDR2 YFSETQ come from the germline V gene. The CDR3 has 16 residues. V shed 0 bases and J shed 4 bases, with 16 bases lying between them. The CDR3 is CASSLGGIAGAYGYTF. The CDR3 DNA reads as TGCGCCAGCAGCTTGGGAGGTATCGCTGGCGCCTATGGCTACACCTTC.

This chain uses TRBV27 with TRBJ2-7; 7 nucleotides line up with TRBD1. CDR1 and CDR2 (germline): MNHEY, SMNVEV (reference sequence). The CDR3 spans 14 residues. Trimming took 6 bases from V and 3 from J; bases not matched to a gene: 8. CDR3 region: CASSLGTDYYEQYF. Here the CDR3 DNA reads TGTGCCAGCAGCCTCGGGACAGATTACTACGAGCAGTACTTC.

V usage is TRBV9 and J usage is TRBJ1-1; D call uncertain. The CDR3 extends over 12 amino acids. The germline V gene has CDR1 SGDLS and CDR2 YYNGEE. V was shortened by 0 bases and J by 8 bases, with 8 bases between the two germline ends. CDR3 DNA: TGTGCCAGCAGCGTAGAAGGCAGGGAAGCTTTCTTT. Amino acids: CASSVEGREAFF.

CDR3 in amino acids: CASSRQGWDNEQFF. As DNA, the CDR3 is TGTGCCAGTAGTCGCCAGGGATGGGACAATGAGCAGTTCTTC. This rearrangement joins TRBV19 to TRBJ2-1, with D possibly TRBD1 on 5 matching bases. CDR1 and CDR2 (germline): LNHDA, SQIVND (reference sequence). The CDR3 sequence is 14 residues long. The ends were cut back, 5 bases at V and 5 bases at J, with 13 bases in the middle. The full variable domain, rest sourced from reference TRBV19 and TRBJ2-1, is DGGITQSPKYLFRKEGQNVTLSCEQNLNHDAMYWYRQDPGQGLRLIYYSQIVNDFQKGDIAEGYSVSREKKESFPLTVTSAQKNPTAFYLCASSRQGWDNEQFFGPGTRLTVL.

There are a few counts of this clone. The chain combines TRBV5-1 with TRBJ1-2; TRBD1 aligns across 9 bases. CDR3 size: 16 residues. Germline V lookup: CDR1 SGHRS, CDR2 YFSETQ. Unmatched junction bases numbered 7, after V lost 2 bases and J lost 2 bases. The DNA of the CDR3 is TGCGCCAGCAGCTTACCCGGGACAGGGAACAACTATGGCTACACCTTC. Translated, it gives CASSLPGTGNNYGYTF.

V usage is TRBV7-2 and J usage is TRBJ1-1; 9 bases are a match to TRBD1. Germline trimming cut 3 bases from V and 4 bases from J; bases unmatched to any gene: 3. Germline-derived CDR1 and CDR2 are SGHTA and FQGNSA. This CDR3 contains 14 residues. The DNA for the CDR3 is TGTGCCAGCAGCTTGGACAGGGGAGGCACTGAAGCTTTCTTT. Amino acid sequence: CASSLDRGGTEAFF. The variable domain in full, completed from reference TRBV7-2 and TRBJ1-1, reads GAGVSQSPSNKVTEKGKDVELRCDPISGHTALYWYRQSLGQGLEFLIYFQGNSAPDKSGLPSDRFSAERTGGSVSTLTIQRTQQEDSAVYLCASSLDRGGTEAFFGQGTRLTVV.

The chain carries TRBV6-6 and TRBJ2-7; TRBD2 matches at 7 bases. From germline, CDR1 is MNHNY and CDR2 SVGAGI (reference sequence). J was trimmed by 0 bases and V by 0 bases; bases with no gene match: 2. The CDR3 runs to 15 residues. CDR3 protein: CASSYSGGISYEQYF. CDR3 DNA sequence: TGTGCCAGCAGTTACTCCGGGGGGATCTCCTACGAGCAGTACTTC.

The chain joins TRBV4-3 to TRBJ1-2; D not resolved. CDR1 and CDR2 (germline): LGHNA, YSLEER. Trimming took 4 bases from V and 4 from J, leaving 10 bases between them. The CDR3 sequence is 13 residues long. CDR3 sequence reads: CASSPGGGYGYTF. CDR3 nucleotide sequence: TGCGCCAGCAGCCCCGGAGGTGGCTATGGCTACACCTTC.